Many counts were recorded for the clone carrying this T cell receptor beta chain. Its antigen is currently unknown. This entry belongs to a study of T-cell reconstitution after alpha-beta-depleted transplantation in children. Broader study findings: The main origin of T-cell counts and diversity one year after transplant was newly produced T cells.

Library preparation (for TCRbeta) was performed with unique molecular identifiers. Each CDR3 protein is one row after TCRdb ran MiXCR on the PCR reads. The top ten clones hold about 13% of a sample with around 180,000 distinct CDR3 sequences, approximately 12% of them seen once. Trimming took 3 bases from V and 0 from J; bases not matched to a gene: 10. Germline V gene data show CDR1 as SGHRS and CDR2 as YFSETQ. This CDR3 contains 17 residues. Sequences were derived from PBMCs, sampled before TCRalphabeta/CD19-depleted stem cell transplant. The receptor comes from a boy aged 2 to 10 with acute myeloid leukemia, due to receive a stem cell transplant. The rearrangement links TRBV5-1 to TRBJ1-1, with TRBD1 matching over 8 bases. The CDR3: CASSSPPDRDLNTEAFF. CDR3 coding DNA: TGCGCCAGCAGCTCCCCCCCGGACAGGGACTTGAACACTGAAGCTTTCTTT.